The rows below give T cell receptor beta chains drawn from one sample of a study of siplizumab effects on memory and regulatory T cells. The protocol was immunoSEQ multiplex PCR, while the TCRdb copy is restricted to in-frame clones and leaves out a portion. The table includes over 100,000 clones, 92% detected once. What was sequenced was Tregs sorted from blood. The receptors come from a human donor in good health. Each CDR3 is given with its conserved first and last residue. The order of the fields is CDR3 DNA, CDR3 protein, V gene, J gene, D gene. D genes are given only for firm matches.

TGTGCCAGCAGCCCGACCGGACAGGGTCCGAGCTCCTACAATGAGCAGTTCTTC	CASSPTGQGPSSYNEQFF	TRBV5-5	TRBJ2-1	TRBD1
TGTGCCAGCAGCCCAAACCTCCGGGCGGATACGCAGTATTTT	CASSPNLRADTQYF	TRBV9	TRBJ2-3	-
TGTGCCGGCAGGGTAGGACAAAACTATGGCTACACCTTC	CAGRVGQNYGYTF	TRBV6-1	TRBJ1-2	-
TGCGCCAGCAGCTTACAAGGGGCGGTCGAGCAGTACTTC	CASSLQGAVEQYF	TRBV10-1	TRBJ2-7	-
TGCGCCAGCAGCTTGTACAGGGGGTACGAGCAGTACTTC	CASSLYRGYEQYF	TRBV5-1	TRBJ2-7	TRBD1
TGTGCCAGCAGTGAGACTAGCGGGGGGTACGAGCAGTACTTC	CASSETSGGYEQYF	TRBV6-1	TRBJ2-7	TRBD2
TGTGCCACCAGCAAGGGACAGGGGGACCAGCCCCAGCATTTT	CATSKGQGDQPQHF	TRBV15	TRBJ1-5	TRBD1
TGTGCCAGCAGCCGGCGGGAACCCGTTTGGGCGCAGTATTTT	CASSRREPVWAQYF	TRBV11-2	TRBJ2-3	-
TGCGCCAGCAGCTGGACAGGTGACTCTGGAAACACCATATATTTT	CASSWTGDSGNTIYF	TRBV5-1	TRBJ1-3	TRBD1
TGCGCCAGCATTGACAGGGGGCCTACCTCTAATGAAAAACTGTTTTTT	CASIDRGPTSNEKLFF	TRBV5-1	TRBJ1-4	TRBD1
TGTGCCAGCAGTTACAGCAGGGTTGGGAACACCATATATTTT	CASSYSRVGNTIYF	TRBV6-5	TRBJ1-3	-
TGCAGTGCTAGGAAGAACACTGAAGCTTTCTTT	CSARKNTEAFF	TRBV20-1	TRBJ1-1	-
TGTGCCAGCAGCTTGGGGGGGGCCTGGACAGATACGCAGTATTTT	CASSLGGAWTDTQYF	TRBV11-3	TRBJ2-3	-
TGTGCCTGGACCACGGGACAGGGGGCAGGGAACACTGAAGCTTTCTTT	CAWTTGQGAGNTEAFF	TRBV30	TRBJ1-1	TRBD1
TGTGCCAGTACTCCGTGGAGGGGGAATCAGCCCCAGCATTTT	CASTPWRGNQPQHF	TRBV19	TRBJ1-5	-
TGTGCCAGCAGTGGACTAGCGGGAGGTTACGAGCAGTACTTC	CASSGLAGGYEQYF	TRBV6-1	TRBJ2-7	TRBD2
TGTGCCAGCAGACCCTCAGGGATTACAGATACGCAGTATTTT	CASRPSGITDTQYF	TRBV6-5	TRBJ2-3	-